A single sample is the source of the 18 T cell receptor beta chains below, sequenced in a study of regulatory T cells in long-lasting Graves disease. Noted time point: newly diagnosed GD, antithyroid drugs for less than 3 months. PBMCs were the source of the RNA used for TCR sequencing. Assembly of TCR beta libraries relied on iRepertoire HTBI primers together with Arm-PCR of CDR3 regions. MiXCR was run by TCRdb on the multiplex PCR reads, yielding one entry per CDR3 protein. The sample contains roughly 440,000 distinct CDR3 sequences, roughly 15% of which appear only once. This same sample was also taken into another study, of T cells in Graves' hyperthyroidism and ophthalmopathy.

Sample: peripheral blood mononuclear cells (PBMCs), taken at new diagnosis, from a patient treated with antithyroid drugs. The source of these receptors is a woman between 18 and 30 years old with Graves disease.

The sample holds a few counts of this clonotype. The genes are TRBV19 and TRBJ1-1, with D unresolved. The V gene lost 5 bases and the J gene lost 8 bases, with 12 bases spanning the gap. CDR1 LNHDA and CDR2 SQIVND come from the germline V gene (reference sequence). The CDR3 runs 12 residues. The CDR3 coding sequence is TGTGCCAGTAGTGTCAGTGGAGGGGAAGCTTTCTTT. It is translated as CASSVSGGEAFF.

This clonotype turned up a few times. This chain joins TRBV7-8 and TRBJ1-3; D is ambiguous. Germline CDR1 SGHVS, CDR2 FQNEAQ. Trimming removed 5 bases at V and 4 bases at J, with 15 bases between. The CDR3 is 15 amino acids. DNA of the CDR3: TGTGCCAGCAGCCCCCGGAGGGTGTCGGGAAACACCATATATTTT. Translated: CASSPRRVSGNTIYF.

The chain carries TRBV7-9 and TRBJ2-5; the match to TRBD2 covers 7 bases. V gave up 1 base and J gave up 5 bases; unmatched junction bases: 10. Germline lookup yields CDR1 SEHNR and CDR2 FQNEAQ (reference sequence). This CDR3 comprises 16 residues. The CDR3 nucleotides are TGTGCCAGCAGCTTAGTCTTGCGGGAGCCTGGGGAGACCCAGTACTTC. Its protein product is CASSLVLREPGETQYF.

This clonotype was counted a few times. The chain joins TRBV5-1 to TRBJ2-7; weak D call: TRBD2 (6 bases). The CDR3 has 15 residues. In germline, CDR1 is SGHRS, CDR2 YFSETQ. The germline V and J ends were trimmed by 1 base and 6 bases, with 17 bases remaining between them. CDR3: CASSLLNLATGEQYF. The CDR3 DNA reads TGCGCCAGCAGCTTGTTGAACCTAGCGACGGGCGAGCAGTACTTC.

This clonotype was picked up many times. CDR3 sequence (DNA): TGTGCCAGCAGCCAACCAACTAGCTACAGTTCCAATGAGCAGTTCTTC. This sequence encodes CASSQPTSYSSNEQFF. The chain combines TRBV3-1 with TRBJ2-1, with D perhaps TRBD2 (6 bases). The CDR3 runs to 16 residues. V was cut by 2 bases and J by 6 bases, with 17 bases left in between. CDR1 and CDR2 (germline): LGHDT, YNNKEL (reference sequence).

This clonotype has just a few counts. V usage is TRBV2 and J usage is TRBJ2-2; D may be TRBD2 (6 bases). Trimming shortened V by 6 bases and J by 5 bases, and 16 bases separated the two germline ends. This CDR3 spans 15 amino acids. The V gene's germline CDR1 is SNHLY and CDR2 FYNNEI. The CDR3, as DNA: TGTGCCAGCAGGGGGGGACCGTCTGGGACCGGGGAGCTGTTTTTT. This gives the protein CASRGGPSGTGELFF.

This clonotype was detected ten times or more. This chain joins TRBV7-9 and TRBJ2-1; no firm D call. This CDR3 comprises 12 residues. Trimming took 2 bases from V and 7 from J, leaving 6 bases between them. Germline V gives CDR1 SEHNR, CDR2 FQNEAQ (reference sequence). The CDR3 loop reads CASSLNRNEQFF. The CDR3 DNA is TGTGCCAGCAGCTTAAATAGGAATGAGCAGTTCTTC.

This clonotype was recorded a few times. J is TRBJ2-1 and V is TRBV14, with D unresolved. The ends were cut back, 0 bases at V and 5 bases at J, with 8 bases in the middle. Germline CDR1 SGHDN, CDR2 FVKESK. The CDR3 has 14 residues. The CDR3 DNA follows: TGTGCCAGCAGCCAAGATCTCGTTAACAATGAGCAGTTCTTC. Residues: CASSQDLVNNEQFF.

This clonotype turned up a few times. The junction departs from germline at one end; a sequencing error may be responsible. The chain combines TRBV28 with TRBJ1-1; 7 bases are shared with TRBD1. The CDR3 length is 16 residues. Germline CDR1 MDHEN, CDR2 SYDVKM. The CDR3 region is CASSRGAPTGVAEAFF. For the CDR3, the DNA is TGCGCCAGCAGCAGGGGGGCACCAACAGGGGTTGCTGAAGCTTTCTTT.

In this sample, this clonotype turned up many times. The chain recombines TRBV3-1 with TRBJ1-1, with D unresolved. The CDR3 length is 15 residues. CDR1 and CDR2 from the germline V gene are LGHDT and YNNKEL (reference sequence). The V and J ends lost 2 bases and 3 bases respectively, with 13 bases between them. This CDR3 is CASSQMGGRDTEAFF. DNA for the CDR3: TGTGCCAGCAGCCAAATGGGAGGACGGGACACTGAAGCTTTCTTT.

This clonotype was seen repeatedly, ten times or more. V is TRBV4-1 and J is TRBJ2-1; D is possibly TRBD1 (7 bases). This CDR3 comprises 16 residues. V lost 2 bases and J 5 bases, leaving 16 bases between the germline ends. Germline V lookup: CDR1 MGHRA, CDR2 YSYEKL. The CDR3 here is CASSQIQGTLHNEQFF. CDR3 nucleotide sequence: TGCGCCAGCAGCCAAATACAGGGGACTTTACACAATGAGCAGTTCTTC.

This clonotype was counted many times. The chain combines TRBV12-3 or TRBV12-4 with TRBJ1-3; D gene uncertain. The V end lost 5 bases, the J end lost 2 bases, and 10 bases lay between the germline ends. The CDR3 spans 14 residues. Here the CDR3 reads CASSVRTAGNTIYF. The CDR3 DNA reads as TGTGCCAGCAGTGTTCGAACAGCTGGAAACACCATATATTTT.

This clonotype came up many times. The chain links TRBV18 to TRBJ2-3; the D call may be TRBD1 or TRBD2 (5 bases each). Trimming removed 1 base at V and 1 base at J, with 15 bases between. This CDR3 comprises 17 residues. Germline CDR1 reads KGHSH; CDR2 reads LQKENI. The CDR3 DNA is TGTGCCAGCTCACCACTGGGACCAGCGCGTGGCACAGATACGCAGTATTTT. Protein: CASSPLGPARGTDTQYF.

This clonotype was observed many times. The chain joins TRBV20-1 to TRBJ1-2; D is unresolved. CDR3 size: 14 residues. Germline CDR1 is DFQATT and CDR2 is SNEGSKA (reference sequence). The V and J ends lost 6 bases and 6 bases respectively, with 20 bases between them. The CDR3 loop reads CSAPPPPVIDGYTF. As DNA, the CDR3 is TGCAGTGCCCCTCCTCCTCCGGTAATCGATGGCTACACCTTC.

This clonotype was picked up a small number of times. The chain is built from TRBV20-1 and TRBJ1-2; no clear D. Per the germline V gene, CDR1 is DFQATT and CDR2 is SNEGSKA (reference sequence). This CDR3 has 13 residues. V lost 0 bases and J 4 bases, leaving 9 bases between the germline ends. The CDR3 DNA is TGCAGTGCTAGAGAGATGAACTCCTATGGCTACACCTTC. Protein: CSAREMNSYGYTF.

This clonotype was counted only a few times. V gene TRBV5-1 combines with J gene TRBJ1-2; D is perhaps TRBD1 (5 bases). The V end was cut by 4 bases, the J end by 4 bases, with 14 bases between. The CDR3 spans 14 residues. Germline-derived CDR1 and CDR2 are SGHRS and YFSETQ. CDR3 bases: TGCGCCAGCAGCATCCCGACAGCGACCTATGGCTACACCTTC. Its translation is CASSIPTATYGYTF.

This clonotype was counted at least ten times. CDR3 sequence reads: CASSLDATRGYTF. The CDR3 nucleotides are TGTGCCAGCAGCTTAGACGCGACGCGGGGCTACACCTTC. V is TRBV11-2 and J is TRBJ1-2; D uncertain. V was shortened by 0 bases and J by 8 bases, with 10 bases between the two germline ends. Germline V lookup: CDR1 SGHAT, CDR2 FQNNGV. The CDR3 extends over 13 amino acids. The whole variable domain, filled in from reference TRBV11-2 and TRBJ1-2, reads EAGVAQSPRYKIIEKRQSVAFWCNPISGHATLYWYQQILGQGPKLLIQFQNNGVVDDSQLPKDRFSAERLKGVDSTLKIQPAKLEDSAVYLCASSLDATRGYTFGSGTRLTVV.

At least ten counts were recorded for this clonotype. The genes are TRBV7-8 and TRBJ2-1, with 9 nucleotides matching TRBD2. CDR1 and CDR2 (germline): SGHVS, FQNEAQ. The CDR3 length is 15 residues. Trimming removed 5 bases from V and 2 bases from J; junction bases left unmatched: 4. The CDR3 sequence is CASSTRLAAYNEQFF. CDR3 DNA: TGTGCCAGCAGCACCCGACTAGCGGCCTACAATGAGCAGTTCTTC.